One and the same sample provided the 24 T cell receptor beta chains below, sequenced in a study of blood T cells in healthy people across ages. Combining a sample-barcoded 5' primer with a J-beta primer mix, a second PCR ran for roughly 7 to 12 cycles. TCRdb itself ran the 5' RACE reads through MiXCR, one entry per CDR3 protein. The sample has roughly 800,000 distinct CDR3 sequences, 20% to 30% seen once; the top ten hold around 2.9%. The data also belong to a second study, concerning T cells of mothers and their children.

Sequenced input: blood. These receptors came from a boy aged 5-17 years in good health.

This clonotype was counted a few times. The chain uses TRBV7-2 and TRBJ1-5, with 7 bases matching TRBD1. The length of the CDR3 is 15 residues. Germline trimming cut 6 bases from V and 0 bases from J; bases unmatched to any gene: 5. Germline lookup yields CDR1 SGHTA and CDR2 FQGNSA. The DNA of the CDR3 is TGTGCCAGCAGGACCGACAGGGATAGCAATCAGCCCCAGCATTTT. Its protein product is CASRTDRDSNQPQHF.

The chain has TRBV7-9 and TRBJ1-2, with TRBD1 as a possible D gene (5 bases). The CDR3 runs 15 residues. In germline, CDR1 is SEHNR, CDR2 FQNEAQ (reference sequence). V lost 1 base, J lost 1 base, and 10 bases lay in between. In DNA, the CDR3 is TGTGCCAGCAGCTTAGTTCAGACAGTTAACTATGGCTACACCTTC. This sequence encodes CASSLVQTVNYGYTF.

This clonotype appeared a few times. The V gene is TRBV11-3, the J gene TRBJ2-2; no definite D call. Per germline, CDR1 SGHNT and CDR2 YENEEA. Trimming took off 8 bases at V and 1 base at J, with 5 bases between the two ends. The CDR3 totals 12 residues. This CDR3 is CASGRNTGELFF. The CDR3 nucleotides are TGTGCCAGCGGAAGGAACACCGGGGAGCTGTTTTTT.

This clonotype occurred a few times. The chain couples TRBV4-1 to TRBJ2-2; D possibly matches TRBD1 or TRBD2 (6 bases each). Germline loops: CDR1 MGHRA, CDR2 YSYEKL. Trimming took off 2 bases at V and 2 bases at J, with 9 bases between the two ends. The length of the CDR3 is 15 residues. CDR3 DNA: TGCGCCAGCAGCCAACGGGGGCTAAACACCGGGGAGCTGTTTTTT. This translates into CASSQRGLNTGELFF.

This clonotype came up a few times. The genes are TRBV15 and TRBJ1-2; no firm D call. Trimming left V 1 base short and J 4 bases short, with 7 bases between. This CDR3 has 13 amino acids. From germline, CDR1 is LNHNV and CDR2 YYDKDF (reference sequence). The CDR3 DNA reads TGTGCCACCAGCAGAGCCGGAATCTATGGCTACACCTTC. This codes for CATSRAGIYGYTF.

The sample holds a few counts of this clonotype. CDR3 protein: CASSYVTDSVSPLHF. The CDR3 region has the DNA TGTGCCAGCAGTTACGTTACAGATAGTGTTTCACCCCTCCACTTT. The chain uses TRBV6-5 and TRBJ1-6, with D hard to call. V lost 2 bases and J 9 bases, leaving 14 bases between the germline ends. The germline CDR1 and CDR2 sequences are MNHEY and SVGAGI. The length of the CDR3 is 15 residues.

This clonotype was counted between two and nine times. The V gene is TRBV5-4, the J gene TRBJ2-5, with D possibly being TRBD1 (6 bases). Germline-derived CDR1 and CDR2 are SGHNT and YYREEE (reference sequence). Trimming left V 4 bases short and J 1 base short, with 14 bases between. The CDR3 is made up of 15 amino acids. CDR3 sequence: CASSVPGHTQETQYF. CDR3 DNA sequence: TGTGCCAGCAGCGTTCCGGGACACACCCAAGAGACCCAGTACTTC.

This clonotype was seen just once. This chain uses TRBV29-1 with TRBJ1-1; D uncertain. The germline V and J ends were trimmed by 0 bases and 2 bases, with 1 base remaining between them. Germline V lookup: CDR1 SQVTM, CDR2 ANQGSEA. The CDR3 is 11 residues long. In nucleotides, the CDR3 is TGCAGCGTTGAAGATAACACTGAAGCTTTCTTT. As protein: CSVEDNTEAFF.

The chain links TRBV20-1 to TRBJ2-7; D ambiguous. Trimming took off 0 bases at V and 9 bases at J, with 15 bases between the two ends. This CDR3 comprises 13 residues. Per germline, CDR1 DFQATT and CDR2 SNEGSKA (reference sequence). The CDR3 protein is CSARDRGLFGQYF. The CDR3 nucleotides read TGCAGTGCTAGAGATCGTGGCCTCTTCGGGCAGTACTTC.

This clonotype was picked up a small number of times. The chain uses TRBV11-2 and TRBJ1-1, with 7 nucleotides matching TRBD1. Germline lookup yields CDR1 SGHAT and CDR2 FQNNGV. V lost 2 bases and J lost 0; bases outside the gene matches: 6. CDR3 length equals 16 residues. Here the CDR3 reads CASSLPWTGVNTEAFF. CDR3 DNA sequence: TGTGCCAGCAGCTTACCCTGGACAGGCGTGAACACTGAAGCTTTCTTT.

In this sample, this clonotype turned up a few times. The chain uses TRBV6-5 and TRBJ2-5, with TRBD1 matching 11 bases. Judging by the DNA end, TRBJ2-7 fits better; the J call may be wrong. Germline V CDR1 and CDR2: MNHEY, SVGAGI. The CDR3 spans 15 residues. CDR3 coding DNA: TGTGCCAGCAAACGGGACAGGGGGGAAGTGTACGAGCAGTACTTC. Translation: CASKRDRGEVYEQYF.

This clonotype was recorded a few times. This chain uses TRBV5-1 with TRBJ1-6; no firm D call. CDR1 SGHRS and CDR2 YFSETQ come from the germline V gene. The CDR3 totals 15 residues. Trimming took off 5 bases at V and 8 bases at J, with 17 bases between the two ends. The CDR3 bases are TGCGCCAGCAGTTTCCGGCCTAGTGGCGATTCACCCCTCCACTTT. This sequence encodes CASSFRPSGDSPLHF.

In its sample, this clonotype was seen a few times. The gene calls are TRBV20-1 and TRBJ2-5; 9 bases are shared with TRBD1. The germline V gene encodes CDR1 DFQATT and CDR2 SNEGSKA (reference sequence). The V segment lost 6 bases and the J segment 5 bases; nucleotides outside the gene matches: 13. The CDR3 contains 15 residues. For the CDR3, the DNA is TGCAGTGCCGCGAATCCGGGACAGGGAGATGAGACCCAGTACTTC. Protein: CSAANPGQGDETQYF.

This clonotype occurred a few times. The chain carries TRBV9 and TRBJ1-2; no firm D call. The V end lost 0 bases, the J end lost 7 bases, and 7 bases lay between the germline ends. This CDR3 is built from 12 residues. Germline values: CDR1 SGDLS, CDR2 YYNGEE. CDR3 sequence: CASSVGRTGYTF. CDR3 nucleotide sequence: TGTGCCAGCAGCGTAGGCAGGACTGGCTACACCTTC. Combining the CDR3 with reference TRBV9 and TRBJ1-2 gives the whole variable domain DSGVTQTPKHLITATGQRVTLRCSPRSGDLSVYWYQQSLDQGLQFLIQYYNGEERAKGNILERFSAQQFPDLHSELNLSSLELGDSALYFCASSVGRTGYTFGSGTRLTVV.

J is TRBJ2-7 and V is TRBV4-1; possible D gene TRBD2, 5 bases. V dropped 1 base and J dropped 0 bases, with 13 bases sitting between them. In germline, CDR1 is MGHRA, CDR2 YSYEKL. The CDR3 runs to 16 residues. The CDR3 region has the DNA TGCGCCAGCAGCCAAGGACGGGGTATCTCCTCCTACGAGCAGTACTTC. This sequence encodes CASSQGRGISSYEQYF.

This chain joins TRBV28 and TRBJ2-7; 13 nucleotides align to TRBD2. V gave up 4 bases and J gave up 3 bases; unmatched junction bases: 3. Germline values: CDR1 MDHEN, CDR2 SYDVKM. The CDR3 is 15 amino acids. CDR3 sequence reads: CASSSGLAGLYEQYF. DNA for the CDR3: TGTGCCAGCAGTTCGGGACTAGCGGGGCTCTACGAGCAGTACTTC.

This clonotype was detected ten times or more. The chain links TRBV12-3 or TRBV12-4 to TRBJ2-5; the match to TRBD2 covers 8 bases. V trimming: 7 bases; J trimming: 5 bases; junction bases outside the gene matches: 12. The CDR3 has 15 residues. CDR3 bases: TGTGCCAGCACTCCCGGGAGGGCCGCACTGGAGACCCAGTACTTC. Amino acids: CASTPGRAALETQYF.

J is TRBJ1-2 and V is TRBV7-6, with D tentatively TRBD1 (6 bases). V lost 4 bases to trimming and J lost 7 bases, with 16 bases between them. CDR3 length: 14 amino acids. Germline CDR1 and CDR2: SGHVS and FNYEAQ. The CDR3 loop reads CASSSAQGTVGYTF. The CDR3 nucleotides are TGTGCCAGCAGCTCGGCACAGGGTACGGTTGGCTACACCTTC.

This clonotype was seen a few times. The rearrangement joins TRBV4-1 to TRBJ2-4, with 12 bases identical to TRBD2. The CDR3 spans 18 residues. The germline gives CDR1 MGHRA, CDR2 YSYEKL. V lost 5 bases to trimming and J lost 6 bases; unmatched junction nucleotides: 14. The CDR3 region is CASSFWASGGAGGNIQYF. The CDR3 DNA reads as TGCGCCAGCAGCTTTTGGGCTAGCGGGGGGGCTGGGGGAAACATTCAGTACTTC.

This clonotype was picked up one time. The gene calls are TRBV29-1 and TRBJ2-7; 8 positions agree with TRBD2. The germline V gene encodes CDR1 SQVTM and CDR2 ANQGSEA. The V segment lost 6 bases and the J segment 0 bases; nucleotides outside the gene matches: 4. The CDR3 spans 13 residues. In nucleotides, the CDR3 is TGCAGCGTCGGGAGCGGGAGCTCCTACGAGCAGTACTTC. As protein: CSVGSGSSYEQYF.

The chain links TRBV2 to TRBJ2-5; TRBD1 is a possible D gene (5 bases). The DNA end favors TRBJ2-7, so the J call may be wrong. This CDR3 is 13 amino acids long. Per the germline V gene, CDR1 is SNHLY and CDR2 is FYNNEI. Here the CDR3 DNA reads TGTGCCAGCAGTGAACGGACACTTTACGAGCAGTACTTC. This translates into CASSERTLYEQYF.

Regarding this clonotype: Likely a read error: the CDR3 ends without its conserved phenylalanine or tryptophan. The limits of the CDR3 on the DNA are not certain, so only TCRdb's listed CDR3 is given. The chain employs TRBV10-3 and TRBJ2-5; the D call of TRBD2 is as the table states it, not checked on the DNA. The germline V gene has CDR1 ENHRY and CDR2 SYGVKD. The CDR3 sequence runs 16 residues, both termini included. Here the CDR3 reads CAISESVGTSGGPSRL.

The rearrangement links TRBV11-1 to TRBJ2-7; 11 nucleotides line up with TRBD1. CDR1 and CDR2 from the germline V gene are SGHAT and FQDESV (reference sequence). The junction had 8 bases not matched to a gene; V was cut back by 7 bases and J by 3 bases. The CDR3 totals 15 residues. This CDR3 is CASTVWTGGFYEQYF. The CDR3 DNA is TGTGCCAGCACCGTCTGGACAGGGGGCTTCTACGAGCAGTACTTC.

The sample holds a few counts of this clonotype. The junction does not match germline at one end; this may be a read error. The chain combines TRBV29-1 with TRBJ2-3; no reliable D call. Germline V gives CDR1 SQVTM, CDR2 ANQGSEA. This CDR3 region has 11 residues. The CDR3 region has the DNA TGCAGCGTTGCTCCAAAGGATACGCAGTACTTT. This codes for CSVAPKDTQYF.